The 3 T cell receptor beta chains in this list originate from one sample, sequenced in a study of blood T cell repertoires in COVID-19. TCRdb keeps only in-frame clones here, not all; method: immunoSEQ multiplex PCR. Among 250,000 or so clones listed, around 90% were seen once. Material: peripheral blood. The receptor source for this set is a young man with active or convalescent COVID-19.

This chain links TRBV5-8 with TRBJ1-4, with unresolved D. In germline, CDR1 is SGHTS, CDR2 YDEGEE. V lost 4 bases and J lost 7, with 14 bases in between. The CDR3 contains 14 residues. The CDR3 DNA sequence: TGTGCCAGCAGCCTCAAGTTGGGAGGTGAAAAACTGTTTTTT. It translates to CASSLKLGGEKLFF. Complete variable domain (other parts from reference TRBV5-8 and TRBJ1-4): EAGVTQSPTHLIKTRGQQATLRCSPISGHTSVYWYQQALGLGLQFLLWYDEGEERNRGNFPPRFSGRQFPNYSSELNVNALELEDSALYLCASSLKLGGEKLFFGSGTQLSVL.

The CDR3 bases are TGCAGTGCTAGTTGGGGCCCGAATACGCAGTATTTT. Amino acids: CSASWGPNTQYF. The genes are TRBV20-1 and TRBJ2-3, with D maybe TRBD1 (5 bases). Trimming cost V 3 bases and J 7 bases, with 11 bases left between them. There are 12 residues in the CDR3. Germline V lookup: CDR1 DFQATT, CDR2 SNEGSKA (reference sequence).

This sequence joins TRBV3-1 (or the pseudogene TRBV3-2) and TRBJ1-4, with D possibly TRBD1 on 6 matching bases. V was trimmed by 4 bases and J by 4 bases, leaving 10 bases between them. This CDR3 region has 14 residues. CDR1 and CDR2 (germline): LGHDT, YNNKEL (reference sequence). The CDR3 nucleotides read TGTGCCAGCAGCCGAAAAGGGGGTAATGAAAAACTGTTTTTT. Protein product: CASSRKGGNEKLFF.